Only a few counts were recorded for the clone carrying this TCR beta chain. Its antigen is currently unknown. This record belongs to a study of cytomegalovirus exposure and HLA in healthy donors. V shed 0 bases and J shed 7 bases, with 14 bases lying between them. Germline-derived CDR1 and CDR2 are SGHDT and YYEEEE. The CDR3 sequence is 16 residues long. A multiplex PCR was run with 60 Vbeta primers and 13 Jbeta primers. Measured with immunoSEQ multiplex PCR; TCRdb has only the in-frame clones, and not every one. The sample shows approximately 150,000 clones, approximately 80% of them seen only once. Study-wide findings and caveats: Across donors, sequencing depth was assumed by presence/absence analyses to be roughly uniform. A later look showed TCR association rates differing by HLA locus, highest for DRB1 and lowest for HLA-C. An analysis was carried out at a later point. It showed that HLA-associated TCR beta chains were more clonally expanded than equally common non-associated chains. The listing of 150 or so TCR beta chains classed them as cytomegalovirus-associated.

This sequence was found in a man aged 25-40 years in good health and CMV-seronegative. Sequences were obtained from PBMCs. The chain employs TRBV5-6 and TRBJ1-6; maybe TRBD1 (6 bases). The CDR3 sequence is CASSLASAGENSPLHF. As DNA, the CDR3 is TGTGCCAGCAGCTTGGCATCGGCAGGGGAAAATTCACCCCTCCACTTT.